The clone carrying this T cell receptor beta chain was recorded a few times. This CDR3 has 15 amino acids. V was clipped by 1 base and J by 3 bases, with 13 bases between them. Germline CDR1 reads WNHNN; CDR2 reads SYGVQD (reference sequence). This sample stems from a study of spatial heterogeneity in lung cancer. As for the study in general: Each time, sequencing found more beta-chain sequences than alpha-chain sequences. The average appearance count of each unique TCR and UMI combination in raw reads was more than nine.

The sample's time point: sample taken at primary tumor resection. The input material, whole RNA from tumor, nontumor lung or frozen PBMC, was sequenced unsorted. Each CDR3 protein is one row after TCRdb ran MiXCR on the 5' RACE reads. The data contain more than 12,000 distinct CDR3 sequences, approximately 10% of them singletons. The material sequenced was PBMCs, taken at surgery. The V and J genes are TRBV10-1 and TRBJ2-7; D is possibly TRBD2 (5 bases). This TCR was recovered from a female donor with early-stage non-small cell lung cancer. In DNA form, the CDR3 reads TGCGCCAGCAGTGAGTTCGGGGAGAAGGACTACGAGCAGTACTTC. This codes for CASSEFGEKDYEQYF.